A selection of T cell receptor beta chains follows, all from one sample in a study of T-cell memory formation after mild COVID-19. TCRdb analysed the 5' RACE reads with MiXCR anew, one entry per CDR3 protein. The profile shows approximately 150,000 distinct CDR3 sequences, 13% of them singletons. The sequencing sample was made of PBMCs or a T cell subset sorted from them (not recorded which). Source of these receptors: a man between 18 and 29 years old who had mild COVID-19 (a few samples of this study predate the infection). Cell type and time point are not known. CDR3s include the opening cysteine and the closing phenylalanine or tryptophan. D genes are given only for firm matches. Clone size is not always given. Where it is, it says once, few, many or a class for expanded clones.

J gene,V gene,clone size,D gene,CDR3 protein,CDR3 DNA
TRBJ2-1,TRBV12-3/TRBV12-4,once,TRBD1,CASITGTGRSGEQFF,TGTGCCAGCATCACCGGGACAGGGCGCTCTGGTGAGCAGTTCTTC
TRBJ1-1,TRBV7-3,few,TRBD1,CASSPYGGDSLNTEAFF,TGTGCCAGCAGCCCCTATGGGGGGGACAGCCTGAACACTGAAGCTTTCTTT
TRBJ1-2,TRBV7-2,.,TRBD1,CASSEGQLYGYTF,TGTGCCAGCAGCGAGGGACAGCTCTATGGCTACACCTTC
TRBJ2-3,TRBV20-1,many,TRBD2,CSAHSAGGGTDTQYF,TGCAGTGCTCATTCTGCGGGGGGAGGAACAGATACGCAGTATTTT
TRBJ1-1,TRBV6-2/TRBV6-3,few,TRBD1,CASLSNRQGAKDTEAFF,TGTGCCAGCCTATCAAACCGACAGGGGGCAAAAGACACTGAAGCTTTCTTT
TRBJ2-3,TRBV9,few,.,CASSVEYQGPDTQYF,TGTGCCAGCAGCGTAGAGTACCAGGGACCAGATACGCAGTATTTT
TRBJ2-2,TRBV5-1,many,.,CASSFSGRSGGELFF,TGCGCCAGCAGCTTTTCTGGCAGGTCTGGCGGGGAGCTGTTTTTT
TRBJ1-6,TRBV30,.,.,CAWSRDGSPLHF,TGTGCCTGGAGCAGGGATGGATCACCCCTCCACTTT
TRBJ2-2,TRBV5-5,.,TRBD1,CASSLVGQDTGELFF,TGTGCCAGCAGCTTGGTAGGACAGGATACCGGGGAGCTGTTTTTT
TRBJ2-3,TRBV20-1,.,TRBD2,CSGGLAGAKSTDTQYF,TGCAGTGGGGGACTAGCGGGGGCCAAATCCACAGATACGCAGTATTTT
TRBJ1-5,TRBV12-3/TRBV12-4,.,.,CASRPGQNNQPQHF,TGTGCCAGCAGACCAGGACAGAACAATCAGCCCCAGCATTTT
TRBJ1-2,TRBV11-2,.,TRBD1,CASSPWGTGDGYTF,TGTGCCAGCAGCCCCTGGGGGACAGGGGATGGCTACACCTTC
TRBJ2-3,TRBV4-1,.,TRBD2,CASSLLGAGGSTDTQYF,TGCGCCAGCAGCCTTCTCGGGGCGGGGGGGAGCACAGATACGCAGTATTTT
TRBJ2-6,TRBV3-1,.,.,CASSRGGAGANVLTF,TGTGCCAGCTCTCGAGGGGGGGCTGGGGCCAACGTCCTGACTTTC
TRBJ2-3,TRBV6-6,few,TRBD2,CASSYAGVTDTQYF,TGTGCCAGCAGTTACGCGGGGGTAACAGATACGCAGTATTTT
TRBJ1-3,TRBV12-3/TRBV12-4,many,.,CASSLERNTIYF,TGTGCCAGCAGTTTAGAACGAAACACCATATATTTT
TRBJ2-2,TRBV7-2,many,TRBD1,CASTLDRHTGELFF,TGTGCCAGCACATTGGACAGGCACACCGGGGAGCTGTTTTTT
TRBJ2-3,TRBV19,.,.,CASSPRFLGVGPDTQYF,TGTGCCAGTAGTCCCCGGTTTCTGGGGGTGGGTCCAGATACGCAGTATTTT
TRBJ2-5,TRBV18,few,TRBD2,CASTPSIAGGGTQYF,TGTGCCAGCACGCCGTCGATCGCGGGGGGCGGGACCCAGTACTTC
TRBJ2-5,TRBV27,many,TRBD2,CASSSRASGDQETQYF,TGTGCCAGCAGTTCCAGGGCTAGCGGGGACCAAGAGACCCAGTACTTC
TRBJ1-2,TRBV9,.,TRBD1,CASSATGNYGYTF,TGTGCCAGCAGCGCGACAGGGAACTATGGCTACACCTTC
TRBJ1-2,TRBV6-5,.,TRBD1,CASSYQRTGGGYGYTF,TGTGCCAGCAGTTACCAAAGGACAGGGGGTGGCTATGGCTACACCTTC
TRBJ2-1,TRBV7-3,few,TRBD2,CASSLTGGGPYEQFF,TGTGCCAGCAGCTTGACGGGGGGGGGCCCCTATGAGCAGTTCTTC
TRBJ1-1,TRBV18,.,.,CASSPPGGNTEAFF,TGTGCCAGCTCACCACCCGGGGGCAACACTGAAGCTTTCTTT